Sequencing of this TCR beta chain was carried out in a study of control samples from healthy donors and cancer patients. Germline assignment: CDR1 SGHRS and CDR2 YFSETQ. The germline V and J ends were trimmed by 4 bases and 3 bases, with 8 bases remaining between them. The CDR3 consists of 12 residues. Profiled with immunoSEQ multiplex PCR; TCRdb holds only in-frame clones, not every one. The sample consists of 100,000 or so clones, more than 85% of them appearing once. This clone turned up a few times. The clonotype was recovered from a woman in her twenties or thirties in good health. The rearrangement links TRBV5-1 to TRBJ2-7; unclear D gene. The sample consisted of blood. CDR3 sequence reads: CASSATRYEQYF. CDR3 in DNA: TGCGCCAGCAGCGCGACACGCTACGAGCAGTACTTC.